This TCR beta chain is drawn from a study of neurological immune-mediated disorders. This clonotype was counted at least ten times. The antigen is not known. General study points: The multiple sclerosis repertoire cluster was not associated with any clinical or MRI feature, with the authors stating that larger cohorts are needed. When the repertoires were sorted by phylogenetic grouping, those of 18 of 34 multiple sclerosis patients ended up in one related-CDR3 cluster, a possible signature. CDR3 amino acid sequences of expanded clones were not shared across subjects, a result suggesting private repertoires in all groups.

Synthesis of cDNA was carried out by template-switch 5'RACE. The reaction used 10-nucleotide random UMIs. One entry per CDR3 protein, called by TCRdb with MiXCR from the 5' RACE reads. The sample has 90,000 to 150,000 distinct CDR3 sequences, around 3% seen once. This CDR3 comprises 15 residues. J gave up 1 base and V 2 bases, and 7 bases lay outside the gene matches. The V gene's germline CDR1 is DFQATT and CDR2 SNEGSKA (reference sequence). The sequenced material came from PBMCs. This receptor was taken from a woman in her thirties with multiple sclerosis. J is TRBJ1-1 and V is TRBV20-1, with TRBD1 matching 7 bases. In DNA form, the CDR3 reads TGCAGTGCTAGACGACAGGGTAGGGGGAACACTGAAGCTTTCTTT. This gives the protein CSARRQGRGNTEAFF.